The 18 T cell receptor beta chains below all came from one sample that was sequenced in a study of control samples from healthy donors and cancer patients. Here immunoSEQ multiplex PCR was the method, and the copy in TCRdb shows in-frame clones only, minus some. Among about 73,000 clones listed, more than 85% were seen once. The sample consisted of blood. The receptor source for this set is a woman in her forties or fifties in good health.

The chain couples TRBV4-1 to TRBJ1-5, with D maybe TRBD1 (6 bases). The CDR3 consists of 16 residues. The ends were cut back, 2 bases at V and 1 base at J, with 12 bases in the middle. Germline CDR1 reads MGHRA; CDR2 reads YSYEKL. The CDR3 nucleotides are TGCGCCAGCAGCCAAACGGGGGCGTTAAGCAATCAGCCCCAGCATTTT. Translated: CASSQTGALSNQPQHF.

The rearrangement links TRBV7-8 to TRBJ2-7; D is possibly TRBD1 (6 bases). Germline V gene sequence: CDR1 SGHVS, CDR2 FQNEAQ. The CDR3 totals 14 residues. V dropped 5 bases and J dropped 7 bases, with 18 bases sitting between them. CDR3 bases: TGTGCCAGCAGCGAAAACTTCAGGGGTAGAGAGCAGTACTTC. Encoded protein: CASSENFRGREQYF.

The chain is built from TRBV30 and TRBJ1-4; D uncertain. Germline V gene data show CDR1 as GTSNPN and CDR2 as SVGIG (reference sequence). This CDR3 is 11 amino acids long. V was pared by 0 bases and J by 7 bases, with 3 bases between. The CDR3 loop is CAWSVSEKLFF. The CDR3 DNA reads TGTGCCTGGAGTGTAAGTGAAAAACTGTTTTTT.

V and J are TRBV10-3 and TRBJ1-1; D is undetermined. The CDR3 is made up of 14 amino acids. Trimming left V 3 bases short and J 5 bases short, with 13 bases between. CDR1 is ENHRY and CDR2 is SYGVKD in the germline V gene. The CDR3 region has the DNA TGTGCCATCAGTGATCGGGGAGGCGAGACTGAAGCTTTCTTT. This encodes CAISDRGGETEAFF.

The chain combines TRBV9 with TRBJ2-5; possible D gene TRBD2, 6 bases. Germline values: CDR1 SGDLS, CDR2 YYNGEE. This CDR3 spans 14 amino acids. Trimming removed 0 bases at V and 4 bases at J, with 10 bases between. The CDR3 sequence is CASSVEGGTETQYF. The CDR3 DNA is TGTGCCAGCAGCGTAGAAGGCGGGACAGAGACCCAGTACTTC.

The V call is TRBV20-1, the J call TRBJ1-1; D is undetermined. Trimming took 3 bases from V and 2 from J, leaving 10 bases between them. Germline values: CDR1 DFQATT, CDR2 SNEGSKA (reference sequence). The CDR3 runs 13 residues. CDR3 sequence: CSASSGINTEAFF. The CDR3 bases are TGCAGTGCTAGTAGTGGGATTAACACTGAAGCTTTCTTT.

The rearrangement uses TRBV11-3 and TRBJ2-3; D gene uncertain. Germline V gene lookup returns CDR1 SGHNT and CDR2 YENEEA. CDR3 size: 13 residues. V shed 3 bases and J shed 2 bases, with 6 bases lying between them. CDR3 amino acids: CASSFLHTDTQYF. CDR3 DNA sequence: TGTGCCAGCAGCTTCCTTCACACAGATACGCAGTATTTT.

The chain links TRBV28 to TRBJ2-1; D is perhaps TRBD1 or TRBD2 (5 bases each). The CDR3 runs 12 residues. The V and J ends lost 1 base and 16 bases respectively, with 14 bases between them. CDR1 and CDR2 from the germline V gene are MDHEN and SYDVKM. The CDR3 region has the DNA TGTGCCAGCAGTTTATCGGGACCAGCCTTATTCTTC. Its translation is CASSLSGPALFF.

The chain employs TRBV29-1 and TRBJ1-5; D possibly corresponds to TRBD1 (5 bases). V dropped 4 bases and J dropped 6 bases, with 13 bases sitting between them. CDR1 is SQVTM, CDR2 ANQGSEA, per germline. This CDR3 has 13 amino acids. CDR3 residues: CSVGEGRSQPQHF. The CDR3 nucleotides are TGCAGCGTTGGGGAGGGGAGAAGTCAGCCCCAGCATTTT.

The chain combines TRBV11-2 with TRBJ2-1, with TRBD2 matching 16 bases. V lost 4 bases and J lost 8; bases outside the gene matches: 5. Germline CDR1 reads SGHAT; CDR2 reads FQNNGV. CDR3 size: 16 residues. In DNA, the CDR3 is TGTGCCAGCAGCTCATACGGGACTAGCGGGAGGGATGAGCAGTTCTTC. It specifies CASSSYGTSGRDEQFF.

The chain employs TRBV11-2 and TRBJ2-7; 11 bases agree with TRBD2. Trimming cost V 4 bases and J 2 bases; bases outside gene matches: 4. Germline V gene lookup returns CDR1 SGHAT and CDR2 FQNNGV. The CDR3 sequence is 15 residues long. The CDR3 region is CASSSISGRAYEQYF. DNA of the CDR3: TGTGCCAGCAGCTCGATTAGCGGGAGGGCCTACGAGCAGTACTTC.

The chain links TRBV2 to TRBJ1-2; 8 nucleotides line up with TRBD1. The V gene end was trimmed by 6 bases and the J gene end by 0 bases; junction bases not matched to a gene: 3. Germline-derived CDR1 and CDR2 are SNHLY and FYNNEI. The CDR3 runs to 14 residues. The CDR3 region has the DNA TGTGCCAGCAGCGAGACAGGGGCTAACTATGGCTACACCTTC. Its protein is CASSETGANYGYTF.

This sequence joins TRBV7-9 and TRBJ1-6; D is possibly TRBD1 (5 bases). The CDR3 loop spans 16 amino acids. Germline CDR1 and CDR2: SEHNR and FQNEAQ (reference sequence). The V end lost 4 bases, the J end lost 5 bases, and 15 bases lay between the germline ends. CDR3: CASSSDGTADNSPLHF. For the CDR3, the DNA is TGTGCCAGCAGCTCGGATGGGACGGCAGATAATTCACCCCTCCACTTT.

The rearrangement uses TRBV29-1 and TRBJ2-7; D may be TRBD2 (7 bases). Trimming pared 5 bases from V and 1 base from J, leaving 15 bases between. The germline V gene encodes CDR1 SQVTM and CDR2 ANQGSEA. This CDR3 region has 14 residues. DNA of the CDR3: TGCAGCGTTTTAGGGGGGGGCATTTCCTACGAGCAGTACTTC. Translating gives CSVLGGGISYEQYF.

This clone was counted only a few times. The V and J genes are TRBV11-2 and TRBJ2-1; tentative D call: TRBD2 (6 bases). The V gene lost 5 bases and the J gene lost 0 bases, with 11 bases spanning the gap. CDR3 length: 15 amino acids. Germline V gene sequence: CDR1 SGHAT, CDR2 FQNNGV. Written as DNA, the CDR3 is TGTGCCAGCAGCATAGCGGATAGCTCCTACAATGAGCAGTTCTTC. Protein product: CASSIADSSYNEQFF.

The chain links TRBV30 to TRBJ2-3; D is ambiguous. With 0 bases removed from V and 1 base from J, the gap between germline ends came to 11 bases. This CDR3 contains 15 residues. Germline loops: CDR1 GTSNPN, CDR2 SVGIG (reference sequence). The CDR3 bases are TGTGCCTGGAGTGTAATGTGGGATGGCACAGATACGCAGTATTTT. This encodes CAWSVMWDGTDTQYF.

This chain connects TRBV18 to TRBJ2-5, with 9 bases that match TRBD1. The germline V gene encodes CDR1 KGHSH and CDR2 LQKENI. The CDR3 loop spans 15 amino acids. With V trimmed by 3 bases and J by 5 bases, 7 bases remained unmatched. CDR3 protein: CASSPQDRGGETQYF. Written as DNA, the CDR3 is TGTGCCAGCTCACCGCAGGACAGGGGCGGGGAGACCCAGTACTTC.

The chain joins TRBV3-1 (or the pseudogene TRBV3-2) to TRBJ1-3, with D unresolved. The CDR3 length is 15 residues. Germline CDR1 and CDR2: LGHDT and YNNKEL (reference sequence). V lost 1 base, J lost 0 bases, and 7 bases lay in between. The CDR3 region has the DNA TGTGCCAGCAGCCAAGCCCCGCTCTCTGGAAACACCATATATTTT. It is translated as CASSQAPLSGNTIYF.